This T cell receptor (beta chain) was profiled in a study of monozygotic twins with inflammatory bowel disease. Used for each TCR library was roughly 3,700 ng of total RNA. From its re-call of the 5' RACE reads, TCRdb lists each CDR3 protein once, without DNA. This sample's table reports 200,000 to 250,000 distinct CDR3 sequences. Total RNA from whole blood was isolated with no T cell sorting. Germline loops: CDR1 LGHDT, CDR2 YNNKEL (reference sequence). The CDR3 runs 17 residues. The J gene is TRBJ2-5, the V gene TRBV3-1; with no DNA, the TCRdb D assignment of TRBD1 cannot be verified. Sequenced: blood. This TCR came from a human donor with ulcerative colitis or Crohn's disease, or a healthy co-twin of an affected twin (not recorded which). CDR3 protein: CASSHESGYTRQETQYF.